The next 15 T cell receptor beta chains were all read from a single sample in a study of T cells after somatic rescue of genetic block. Repertoires were generated with immunoSEQ multiplex PCR, while TCRdb's copy carries only in-frame clones and drops some. The sample carries about 88,000 clones, 70% to 90% recorded once. The sequenced sample was peripheral blood mononuclear cells (PBMCs). These receptors were collected from a woman aged 18-35 years.

The rearrangement uses TRBV2 and TRBJ2-5, with D perhaps being TRBD1 or TRBD2 (5 bases each). Trimming stripped 1 base from V and 5 bases from J, with 14 bases between. The CDR3 is made up of 15 amino acids. Germline loops: CDR1 SNHLY, CDR2 FYNNEI. CDR3 sequence reads: CASSEEGRGRETQYF. In nucleotides, the CDR3 is TGTGCCAGCAGTGAAGAGGGTAGGGGACGGGAGACCCAGTACTTC.

The chain combines TRBV5-1 with TRBJ2-2; D unclear. The CDR3 sequence is 14 residues long. V lost 0 bases and J lost 3, with 6 bases in between. Looked up from germline, CDR1 is SGHRS and CDR2 is YFSETQ. CDR3 loop: CASSLDTYTGELFF. CDR3 DNA sequence: TGCGCCAGCAGCTTGGACACCTACACCGGGGAGCTGTTTTTT.

The chain links TRBV7-9 to TRBJ2-7, with a possible D match to TRBD1 (5 bases). The CDR3 has 14 residues. The germline gives CDR1 SEHNR, CDR2 FQNEAQ (reference sequence). Trimming took 1 base from V and 0 from J, leaving 7 bases between them. Here the CDR3 reads CASSLEGPSYEQYF. CDR3 bases: TGTGCCAGCAGCTTAGAGGGGCCCTCCTACGAGCAGTACTTC.

CDR3 residues: CAWGGQGDQPQHF. CDR3 sequence (DNA): TGTGCCTGGGGGGGACAGGGGGATCAGCCCCAGCATTTT. The chain is built from TRBV30 and TRBJ1-5; 11 positions agree with TRBD1. The CDR3 has 13 residues. Per the germline V gene, CDR1 is GTSNPN and CDR2 is SVGIG (reference sequence). The junction had 2 bases not matched to a gene; V was cut back by 5 bases and J by 5 bases.

This clone was counted only a few times. The gene calls are TRBV11-3 and TRBJ2-1, with D perhaps TRBD1 (6 bases). CDR1 SGHNT and CDR2 YENEEA come from the germline V gene. This CDR3 has 13 residues. With 2 bases removed from V and 9 bases from J, the gap between germline ends came to 11 bases. The CDR3 spells CASSLQGSGEQFF. As DNA, the CDR3 is TGTGCCAGCAGCTTACAGGGGTCGGGTGAGCAGTTCTTC.

This clone has a single count. V usage is TRBV19 and J usage is TRBJ1-5; 10 nucleotides agree with TRBD1. This CDR3 spans 14 amino acids. J lost 9 bases, V lost 9 bases, and 11 bases had no gene match. Germline V gene data show CDR1 as LNHDA and CDR2 as SQIVND (reference sequence). CDR3 amino acids: CASIGTGVVGPQHF. CDR3 sequence (DNA): TGTGCCAGCATCGGGACAGGGGTAGTAGGGCCCCAGCATTTT.

The chain uses TRBV30 and TRBJ1-2; no definite D call. This CDR3 comprises 9 residues. V was pared by 1 base and J by 8 bases, with 2 bases between. Germline CDR1 reads GTSNPN; CDR2 reads SVGIG (reference sequence). The CDR3: CAWSEGYTF. DNA of the CDR3: TGTGCCTGGAGTGAAGGCTACACCTTC.

This clone was picked up a small number of times. One junction end does not reproduce the germline sequence, and a read error may be involved. The CDR3 DNA sequence: TGTGCCAGCAGTGAACAGGAGGGGACTATGGCTCCCCCGCTTTTC. As protein: CASSEQEGTMAPPLF. J is TRBJ1-2 and V is TRBV2; D possibly corresponds to TRBD1 (5 bases). Per the germline V gene, CDR1 is SNHLY and CDR2 is FYNNEI. The CDR3 spans 15 residues.

V is TRBV15 and J is TRBJ2-1, with TRBD2 matching over 13 bases. The CDR3 sequence is 17 residues long. CDR1 is LNHNV and CDR2 is YYDKDF in the germline V gene (reference sequence). The J segment lost 5 bases and the V segment lost 1 base, leaving 5 bases of the junction unmatched. This chain's CDR3 is CATSRGTSGSRDNEQFF. The CDR3 DNA sequence: TGTGCCACCAGCAGAGGGACTAGCGGGAGCCGGGACAATGAGCAGTTCTTC.

The rearrangement links TRBV18 to TRBJ2-3; D is uncertain. Germline assignment: CDR1 KGHSH and CDR2 LQKENI. V shed 1 base and J shed 2 bases, with 4 bases lying between them. This CDR3 contains 13 residues. The CDR3 sequence is CASSPQITDTQYF. The CDR3 nucleotides read TGTGCCAGCTCACCACAGATCACAGATACGCAGTATTTT.

The chain couples TRBV2 to TRBJ1-5; TRBD1 is a possible D gene (5 bases). Germline assignment: CDR1 SNHLY and CDR2 FYNNEI. The length of the CDR3 is 14 residues. The ends were cut back, 5 bases at V and 6 bases at J, with 14 bases in the middle. The DNA for the CDR3 is TGTGCCAGCAGTAGCCAGGGTTTCGGTCAGCCCCAGCATTTT. It encodes CASSSQGFGQPQHF.

The rearrangement joins TRBV11-2 to TRBJ1-2; D call uncertain. CDR3 length: 13 amino acids. Germline loops: CDR1 SGHAT, CDR2 FQNNGV. Trimming removed 3 bases from V and 4 bases from J, with 9 bases in between. DNA for the CDR3: TGTGCCAGCAGCTTGGGCAGGACCTATGGCTACACCTTC. Translated: CASSLGRTYGYTF.

The chain has TRBV19 and TRBJ2-7, with TRBD1 matching 9 bases. Germline-derived CDR1 and CDR2 are LNHDA and SQIVND (reference sequence). This CDR3 is built from 15 residues. Trimming cost V 6 bases and J 2 bases; bases outside gene matches: 8. The CDR3 DNA reads as TGTGCCAGTAGCATCCTGGGGACAGGGCCCTACGAGCAGTACTTC. Amino acid sequence: CASSILGTGPYEQYF.

V usage is TRBV6-1 and J usage is TRBJ2-7; D assignment may be TRBD1 or TRBD2 (6 bases each). V dropped 2 bases and J dropped 0 bases, with 11 bases sitting between them. Germline V gives CDR1 MNHNS, CDR2 SASEGT. The CDR3 is 15 amino acids. As DNA, the CDR3 is TGTGCCAGCAGTGAATTAGGGGGGCGCTCCTACGAGCAGTACTTC. This codes for CASSELGGRSYEQYF.

The chain combines TRBV5-6 with TRBJ1-5, with unresolved D. The CDR3 runs to 12 residues. Looked up from germline, CDR1 is SGHDT and CDR2 is YYEEEE. Trimming shortened V by 1 base and J by 5 bases, and 4 bases separated the two germline ends. The CDR3 loop is CASSLNDQPQHF. DNA of the CDR3: TGTGCCAGCAGCTTGAATGATCAGCCCCAGCATTTT. Combining the CDR3 with reference TRBV5-6 and TRBJ1-5 gives the whole variable domain DAGVTQSPTHLIKTRGQQVTLRCSPKSGHDTVSWYQQALGQGPQFIFQYYEEEERQRGNFPDRFSGHQFPNYSSELNVNALLLGDSALYLCASSLNDQPQHFGDGTRLSIL.